A single sample gave rise to the 30 T cell receptor beta chains below, sequenced in a study of shared T cell receptors in the human thymus. The assay was immunoSEQ multiplex PCR, and TCRdb's table has in-frame clones only and misses some. The sample holds 55,000 to 75,000 clones; over 90% are singletons and the top ten take roughly 0.033%. Sequencing was performed on thymocytes. Receptors originate from a human donor.

This clone occurred once. The chain recombines TRBV5-1 with TRBJ2-7, with D maybe TRBD1 (5 bases). V dropped 0 bases and J dropped 7 bases, with 23 bases sitting between them. Per germline, CDR1 SGHRS and CDR2 YFSETQ. CDR3 size: 17 residues. In nucleotides, the CDR3 is TGCGCCAGCAGCTTGGGTTCCAGGGAACCGTGGTTCGATGAGCAGTACTTC. Amino acids: CASSLGSREPWFDEQYF.

This chain joins TRBV4-3 and TRBJ2-5; D may be TRBD1 (5 bases). The CDR3 runs 14 residues. The V end lost 1 base, the J end lost 9 bases, and 15 bases lay between the germline ends. Germline loops: CDR1 LGHNA, CDR2 YSLEER. CDR3 loop: CASSQGPRVEAQYF. The CDR3 nucleotides read TGCGCCAGCAGCCAAGGCCCCAGGGTCGAGGCCCAGTACTTC.

The chain employs TRBV21-1 and TRBJ1-5. TRBV21-1 has pseudogene status. The CDR3 has 15 amino acids. CDR3 region: CASSKVDGRNQPQHF. In DNA, the CDR3 is TGTGCCAGCAGCAAAGTAGACGGGCGGAATCAGCCCCAGCATTTT.

This rearrangement joins TRBV7-9 to TRBJ2-6; possibly TRBD1 for D (6 bases). Germline CDR1 reads SEHNR; CDR2 reads FQNEAQ (reference sequence). The CDR3 extends over 16 amino acids. V lost 1 base to trimming and J lost 1 base, with 8 bases between them. The CDR3 loop is CASSLDRVSGANVLTF. Here the CDR3 DNA reads TGTGCCAGCAGCTTAGACAGGGTGTCTGGGGCCAACGTCCTGACTTTC.

Here the CDR3 reads CAIQVPYGYTF. In nucleotides, the CDR3 is TGTGCCATCCAGGTACCCTATGGCTACACCTTC. This chain uses TRBV10-3 with TRBJ1-2; D remains ambiguous. V was pared by 8 bases and J by 4 bases, with 8 bases between. From germline, CDR1 is ENHRY and CDR2 SYGVKD. The CDR3 is 11 residues long.

This chain uses TRBV18 with TRBJ1-2; TRBD1 might be the D (6 bases). CDR3 length equals 13 residues. Trimming shortened V by 6 bases and J by 6 bases, and 14 bases separated the two germline ends. CDR1 and CDR2 (germline): KGHSH, LQKENI. The CDR3 DNA is TGTGCCAGCTCCGGCCGGCAGGGGCATGGCTACACCTTC. Its translation: CASSGRQGHGYTF.

The chain links TRBV19 to TRBJ2-4; D is perhaps TRBD2 (6 bases). This CDR3 is built from 15 residues. Germline V gene data show CDR1 as LNHDA and CDR2 as SQIVND (reference sequence). V was pared by 7 bases and J by 6 bases, with 19 bases between. The CDR3 region is CASTTGGMGGNIQYF. CDR3 DNA: TGTGCCAGTACCACTGGGGGGATGGGTGGAAACATTCAGTACTTC. Using reference TRBV19 and TRBJ2-4 for the parts outside the CDR3, the full variable domain is DGGITQSPKYLFRKEGQNVTLSCEQNLNHDAMYWYRQDPGQGLRLIYYSQIVNDFQKGDIAEGYSVSREKKESFPLTVTSAQKNPTAFYLCASTTGGMGGNIQYFGAGTRLSVL.

The chain recombines TRBV7-9 with TRBJ2-1; TRBD2 matches at 7 bases. CDR3 length: 14 amino acids. CDR1 and CDR2 (germline): SEHNR, FQNEAQ (reference sequence). J lost 9 bases, V lost 5 bases, and 10 bases had no gene match. DNA of the CDR3: TGTGCCAGCAGCCTGGGAGGGGACTTCGGTGAGCAGTTCTTC. This codes for CASSLGGDFGEQFF.

The gene calls are TRBV6-5 and TRBJ1-1; 9 bases match TRBD1. CDR3 length: 15 residues. Germline CDR1 and CDR2: MNHEY and SVGAGI. V dropped 4 bases and J dropped 3; count of bases not matched to a gene: 6. The CDR3 nucleotides read TGTGCCAGCAGTTCGGACAGGGGTTCGGACACTGAAGCTTTCTTT. This encodes CASSSDRGSDTEAFF.

V is TRBV5-1 and J is TRBJ2-7; D gene uncertain. Looked up from germline, CDR1 is SGHRS and CDR2 is YFSETQ. This CDR3 spans 14 amino acids. Trimming left V 4 bases short and J 1 base short, with 12 bases between. The CDR3 protein is CASSPPGASYEQYF. CDR3 DNA: TGCGCCAGCAGCCCCCCAGGAGCTTCCTACGAGCAGTACTTC. The full variable domain, in which reference TRBV5-1 and TRBJ2-7 provide the parts outside the CDR3, is KAGVTQTPRYLIKTRGQQVTLSCSPISGHRSVSWYQQTPGQGLQFLFEYFSETQRNKGNFPGRFSGRQFSNSRSEMNVSTLELGDSALYLCASSPPGASYEQYFGPGTRLTVT.

The rearrangement links TRBV12-5 to TRBJ1-2; possibly TRBD1 for D (6 bases). CDR1 LGHNT and CDR2 FRNRAP come from the germline V gene. With 2 bases removed from V and 8 bases from J, the gap between germline ends came to 21 bases. This CDR3 region has 16 residues. The CDR3 protein is CASGLRTVRGLKGYTF. As DNA, the CDR3 is TGTGCTAGTGGTTTGCGGACAGTAAGGGGATTAAAAGGCTACACCTTC.

The rearrangement uses TRBV7-6 and TRBJ1-4, with TRBD1 matching 7 bases. The junction had 14 bases not matched to a gene; V was cut back by 0 bases and J by 7 bases. The CDR3 loop spans 18 amino acids. Germline V CDR1 and CDR2: SGHVS, FNYEAQ. CDR3 sequence (DNA): TGTGCCAGCAGCTTAGCGAACCCGACAGGGCGAAGGACTGAAAAACTGTTTTTT. This sequence encodes CASSLANPTGRRTEKLFF.

This chain joins TRBV5-1 and TRBJ1-1; D gene uncertain. The CDR3 totals 14 residues. V was cut by 0 bases and J by 2 bases, with 8 bases left in between. Germline CDR1 is SGHRS and CDR2 is YFSETQ. CDR3 in amino acids: CASSLVRGNTEAFF. The CDR3 DNA is TGCGCCAGCAGCTTGGTTCGGGGAAACACTGAAGCTTTCTTT.

The rearrangement joins TRBV10-2 to TRBJ2-2; the D call may be TRBD1 or TRBD2 (5 bases each). V lost 5 bases to trimming and J lost 6 bases, with 19 bases between them. There are 16 residues in the CDR3. CDR1 and CDR2 (germline): WSHSY, SAAADI. CDR3 coding DNA: TGCGCCAGCAGTACATCCGGGACGGGGTTGTCCGGGGAGCTGTTTTTT. This sequence encodes CASSTSGTGLSGELFF.

The chain links TRBV30 to TRBJ1-3, with TRBD1 as a possible D gene (6 bases). The CDR3 covers 15 residues. V was clipped by 1 base and J by 1 base, with 11 bases between them. The germline CDR1 and CDR2 sequences are GTSNPN and SVGIG (reference sequence). The CDR3, as DNA: TGTGCCTGGAGTGAAAACAGGGAATCTGGAAACACCATATATTTT. This translates into CAWSENRESGNTIYF.

The rearrangement links TRBV13 to TRBJ2-1; TRBD2 might be the D (6 bases). V was trimmed by 5 bases and J by 12 bases, leaving 17 bases between them. CDR3 length equals 13 residues. CDR1 PRHDT and CDR2 FYEKMQ come from the germline V gene (reference sequence). The CDR3 is CASSEPLASGQFF. CDR3 nucleotides: TGTGCCAGCAGCGAACCTCTAGCGTCCGGGCAGTTCTTC.

This rearrangement joins TRBV4-2 to TRBJ2-5; D remains unclear. The CDR3 consists of 18 residues. Germline loops: CDR1 LGHNA, CDR2 YNFKEQ. Trimming took off 1 base at V and 4 bases at J, with 22 bases between the two ends. The CDR3 spells CASSQGFGLVNLRETQYF. The CDR3 DNA follows: TGTGCCAGCAGCCAAGGTTTTGGCCTAGTGAATTTACGAGAGACCCAGTACTTC.

J is TRBJ2-1 and V is TRBV14; D is perhaps TRBD2 (6 bases). Trimming took off 1 base at V and 4 bases at J, with 14 bases between the two ends. This CDR3 has 16 amino acids. Germline CDR1 and CDR2: SGHDN and FVKESK. CDR3 DNA: TGTGCCAGCAGCCAAGCGGGGGTGTTCCTATACAATGAGCAGTTCTTC. This gives the protein CASSQAGVFLYNEQFF.

The rearrangement joins TRBV5-1 to TRBJ2-7; 7 nucleotides line up with TRBD1. V dropped 1 base and J dropped 5; count of bases not matched to a gene: 15. The CDR3 is 17 amino acids. Germline CDR1 and CDR2: SGHRS and YFSETQ. DNA for the CDR3: TGCGCCAGCAGCTTGAGGGGACCCAGAGACAGGGACGACGAGCAGTACTTC. Its protein product is CASSLRGPRDRDDEQYF.

CDR3: CASTDGIPNKNEKLFF. CDR3 nucleotide sequence: TGTGCCAGCACCGACGGGATTCCGAATAAAAATGAAAAACTGTTTTTT. The genes are TRBV7-2 and TRBJ1-4; D gene ambiguous. The ends were cut back, 7 bases at V and 5 bases at J, with 20 bases in the middle. The CDR3 spans 16 residues. Germline CDR1 is SGHTA and CDR2 is FQGNSA.

The chain combines TRBV11-2 with TRBJ1-1; 9 bases map to TRBD1. From germline, CDR1 is SGHAT and CDR2 FQNNGV. J gave up 7 bases and V 2 bases, and 11 bases lay outside the gene matches. The CDR3 is 16 amino acids. CDR3 region: CASSLWTGATRGEAFF. The CDR3 bases are TGTGCCAGCAGCTTATGGACAGGGGCGACCCGCGGTGAAGCTTTCTTT.

Here the CDR3 reads CASSFRGYSYEQYF. DNA for the CDR3: TGTGCCAGCAGTTTCAGAGGCTACTCCTACGAGCAGTACTTC. The chain has TRBV27 and TRBJ2-7; D is uncertain. Germline loops: CDR1 MNHEY, CDR2 SMNVEV (reference sequence). V lost 3 bases, J lost 0 bases, and 9 bases lay in between. CDR3 length: 14 amino acids.

The CDR3 here is CASSQHADTQYF. CDR3 in DNA: TGCGCCAGCAGCCAGCATGCAGATACGCAGTATTTT. The rearrangement links TRBV4-1 to TRBJ2-3; D gene unclear. Deletions cut 3 bases from V and 4 bases from J, with 5 bases between. Germline lookup yields CDR1 MGHRA and CDR2 YSYEKL. The CDR3 is made up of 12 amino acids.

V usage is TRBV10-3 and J usage is TRBJ2-2; TRBD2 aligns across 14 bases. V lost 3 bases, J lost 5 bases, and 5 bases stayed unmatched. From germline, CDR1 is ENHRY and CDR2 SYGVKD. CDR3 length: 17 residues. The CDR3 region has the DNA TGTGCCATCAGTGACGGGACTAGCGGGGGACCGACCGGGGAGCTGTTTTTT. It yields the protein CAISDGTSGGPTGELFF.

This sequence joins TRBV21-1 and TRBJ2-3; TRBD2, the D gene given by the table, was not confirmed from the DNA. TRBV21-1 is a recognized pseudogene. The CDR3 extends over 16 amino acids. The CDR3 reads CASTVSGDSSTDTQYF. The CDR3, as DNA: TGTGCCAGCACTGTTAGCGGGGATTCTAGCACAGATACGCAGTATTTT.

J is TRBJ2-4 and V is TRBV6-1, with TRBD1 matching 8 bases. CDR1 and CDR2 from the germline V gene are MNHNS and SASEGT. The CDR3 consists of 20 residues. V shed 2 bases and J 0 bases; nucleotides not matched to a gene: 15. The CDR3 spells CASSEMNVRGPFKAKNIQYF. The DNA for the CDR3 is TGTGCCAGCAGTGAAATGAATGTCAGGGGGCCCTTCAAAGCCAAAAACATTCAGTACTTC.

V usage is TRBV19 and J usage is TRBJ1-5, with D possibly TRBD1 on 5 matching bases. Germline values: CDR1 LNHDA, CDR2 SQIVND (reference sequence). The CDR3 is 16 amino acids. The ends were cut back, 4 bases at V and 0 bases at J, with 13 bases in the middle. CDR3 coding DNA: TGTGCCAGTAGTAAATGGGGGGAGTATAGCAATCAGCCCCAGCATTTT. This encodes CASSKWGEYSNQPQHF.

V and J are TRBV4-2 and TRBJ2-3; 12 bases line up with TRBD2. V lost 1 base, J lost 5 bases, and 4 bases stayed unmatched. The germline gives CDR1 LGHNA, CDR2 YNFKEQ. CDR3 length equals 16 residues. The CDR3 nucleotides read TGTGCCAGCAGCCAAGTGCTAGCGGGGGGGTTAGATACGCAGTATTTT. This gives the protein CASSQVLAGGLDTQYF.

The chain employs TRBV5-1 and TRBJ1-1; the D is unclear. Germline CDR1 reads SGHRS; CDR2 reads YFSETQ. Trimming cost V 0 bases and J 8 bases, with 17 bases left between them. There are 15 residues in the CDR3. Written as DNA, the CDR3 is TGCGCCAGCAGCTTGGTTCCTTCGGGGATTAGGGAAGCTTTCTTT. Its protein product is CASSLVPSGIREAFF. Full variable domain (remainder filled in from reference TRBV5-1 and TRBJ1-1): KAGVTQTPRYLIKTRGQQVTLSCSPISGHRSVSWYQQTPGQGLQFLFEYFSETQRNKGNFPGRFSGRQFSNSRSEMNVSTLELGDSALYLCASSLVPSGIREAFFGQGTRLTVV.

This rearrangement joins TRBV6-1 to TRBJ1-4, with 8 bases identical to TRBD1. The CDR3 runs to 13 residues. Trimming cost V 5 bases and J 7 bases; bases outside gene matches: 3. Germline V gene data show CDR1 as MNHNS and CDR2 as SASEGT. The CDR3 is CASSPDRVEKLFF. The CDR3 DNA reads as TGTGCCAGCAGTCCGGACAGGGTTGAAAAACTGTTTTTT.